This T cell receptor beta chain was recovered during a study of blood T cell repertoires in COVID-19. At the level of the study: Samples of COVID-19 (acute and convalescent) were obtained from the United States, Italy and Spain.

Profiling relied on immunoSEQ multiplex PCR, and the TCRdb table lists in-frame clones only, not all of them. This sample has a few hundred thousand clones, with more than 85% found just once. This CDR3 comprises 12 residues. Trimming cost V 6 bases and J 10 bases, with 14 bases left between them. Germline V gives CDR1 KGHSH, CDR2 LQKENI. The sequenced material came from peripheral blood. The TCR sequence derives from a man between 60 and 75 years old with acute or convalescent COVID-19. The chain couples TRBV18 to TRBJ2-3, with D tentatively TRBD2 (6 bases). The DNA of the CDR3 is TGTGCCAGCTCGTCACGAGGAGGGGCGCAGTATTTT. It codes for CASSSRGGAQYF.